This TCR beta chain was found in a study of response to subunit inactivated influenza vaccine. Germline CDR1 DFQATT, CDR2 SNEGSKA (reference sequence). This CDR3 region has 13 residues. Trimming took 6 bases from V and 6 from J; bases not matched to a gene: 5. Study results and limitations: The authors offered the suggestion that each seasonal influenza vaccination recruits few new T cells.

The sample holds a few counts of this clonotype. The antigen remains unidentified. TCRdb re-derived calls from the RT-PCR reads in MiXCR, one entry per CDR3 protein. The sample yields about 520,000 distinct CDR3 sequences, over 25% seen once. The clonotype originates from a man over 45 who received an inactivated influenza vaccine. The V call is TRBV20-1, the J call TRBJ2-1; TRBD2 matches 10 bases. This specimen was CD4+ T cells sorted from PBMCs, taken around 5 days after vaccination. Written as DNA, the CDR3 is TGCAGTGCAACGGGACTAGCGCTCAATGAGCAGTTCTTC. Residues: CSATGLALNEQFF.